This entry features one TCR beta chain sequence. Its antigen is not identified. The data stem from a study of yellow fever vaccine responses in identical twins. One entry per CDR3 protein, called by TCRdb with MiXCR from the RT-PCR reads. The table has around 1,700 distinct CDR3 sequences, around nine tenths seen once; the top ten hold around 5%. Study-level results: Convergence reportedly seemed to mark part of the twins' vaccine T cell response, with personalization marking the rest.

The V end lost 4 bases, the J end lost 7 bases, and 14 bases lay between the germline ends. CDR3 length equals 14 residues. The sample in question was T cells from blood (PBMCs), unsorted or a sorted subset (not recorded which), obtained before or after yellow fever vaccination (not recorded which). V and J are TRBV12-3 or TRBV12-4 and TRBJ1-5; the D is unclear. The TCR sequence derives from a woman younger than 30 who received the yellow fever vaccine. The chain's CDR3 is CASSSQTLGQPQHF. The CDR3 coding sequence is TGTGCCAGCAGTTCCCAGACATTGGGGCAGCCCCAGCATTTT.